The 14 T cell receptor beta chains below come from one sample, sequenced in a study of vaccination and CD4 T cells after COVID-19. Treatment noted: 10-day PBMC culture with coronavirus spike peptide pools or control peptides (ViraFEST assay). Scientists ran DNA taken from cultured CD4+ T cells through the Oncomine TCR Beta short-read assay for sequencing. TCRdb called the PCR reads again in MiXCR, with one record for every CDR3 protein. This sample has roughly 20,000 distinct CDR3 sequences, with 43% found just once. Antigens of these TCRs are unknown. The sequences come from CD4+ T cells from blood, cultured in vitro, collected after SARS-CoV-2 vaccination. The receptors here all came from a human donor who had recovered from COVID-19.

The chain's CDR3 is CASSLRFYEQYF. The CDR3 DNA reads as TGTGCCAGCAGCCTAAGATTCTACGAGCAGTACTTC. The V gene is TRBV11-3, the J gene TRBJ2-7, with D unclear. This CDR3 spans 12 amino acids. The ends were cut back, 5 bases at V and 3 bases at J, with 8 bases in the middle. Germline V lookup: CDR1 SGHNT, CDR2 YENEEA.

V is TRBV19 and J is TRBJ1-5; maybe TRBD1 (6 bases). CDR1 is LNHDA, CDR2 SQIVND, per germline (reference sequence). The CDR3 is 17 amino acids. Trimming cost V 2 bases and J 1 base, with 15 bases left between them. CDR3 bases: TGTGCCAGTAGTATAACAGGGTACCCATCGAGCAATCAGCCCCAGCATTTT. It yields the protein CASSITGYPSSNQPQHF.

CDR3 sequence: CASSESAGNYGYTF. The CDR3 bases are TGTGCCAGCAGTGAATCCGCGGGTAACTATGGCTACACCTTC. This chain joins TRBV2 and TRBJ1-2; D gene unclear. This CDR3 region has 14 residues. Germline V gene sequence: CDR1 SNHLY, CDR2 FYNNEI. Trimming left V 2 bases short and J 1 base short, with 8 bases between.

This clonotype was picked up a small number of times. CDR3: CASSPAGQGYYGYTF. CDR3 coding DNA: TGTGCCAGCAGTCCCGCGGGACAGGGCTACTATGGCTACACCTTC. The genes are TRBV28 and TRBJ1-2; TRBD1 matches 9 bases. Germline-derived CDR1 and CDR2 are MDHEN and SYDVKM. The junction had 7 bases not matched to a gene; V was cut back by 5 bases and J by 3 bases. The CDR3 covers 15 residues.

The chain uses TRBV7-9 and TRBJ1-2, with a tentative D call TRBD1 (5 bases). With 3 bases removed from V and 6 bases from J, the gap between germline ends came to 11 bases. In germline, CDR1 is SEHNR, CDR2 FQNEAQ (reference sequence). The CDR3 runs to 13 residues. The CDR3 nucleotides are TGTGCCAGCAGCTTCAGGGCGGGAGATGGCTACACCTTC. Translated: CASSFRAGDGYTF.

This rearrangement joins TRBV7-9 to TRBJ1-5; 7 nucleotides align to TRBD1. The CDR3 length is 14 residues. V was clipped by 0 bases and J by 5 bases; unmatched bases: 1. The germline CDR1 and CDR2 sequences are SEHNR and FQNEAQ (reference sequence). CDR3 nucleotides: TGTGCCAGCAGCTTAGCGGGGACAGATCAGCCCCAGCATTTT. Translating it yields CASSLAGTDQPQHF.

This clonotype was seen a few times. J is TRBJ1-6 and V is TRBV7-2; D unclear. This CDR3 contains 15 residues. Germline V gene lookup returns CDR1 SGHTA and CDR2 FQGNSA. The germline V and J ends were trimmed by 0 bases and 9 bases, with 12 bases remaining between them. The CDR3 nucleotides are TGTGCCAGCAGCTTAGCGGCCCCACAAACTTCACCCCTCCACTTT. This gives the protein CASSLAAPQTSPLHF.

The chain employs TRBV7-9 and TRBJ2-1; 13 positions match TRBD2. The CDR3 loop spans 17 amino acids. Germline assignment: CDR1 SEHNR and CDR2 FQNEAQ (reference sequence). J gave up 6 bases and V 2 bases, and 7 bases lay outside the gene matches. This CDR3 is CASSLSKGLAGINEQFF. CDR3 in DNA: TGTGCCAGCAGCTTAAGTAAGGGACTAGCGGGAATCAATGAGCAGTTCTTC.

The table lists this clonotype with a few counts. The gene calls are TRBV20-1 and TRBJ2-5; 10 bases match TRBD1. CDR3 length: 15 amino acids. Germline loops: CDR1 DFQATT, CDR2 SNEGSKA (reference sequence). The J segment lost 4 bases and the V segment lost 3 bases, leaving 8 bases of the junction unmatched. This chain's CDR3 is CSASVRDRGGETQYF. The CDR3 nucleotides are TGCAGTGCTAGCGTCAGGGACAGGGGAGGAGAGACCCAGTACTTC.

V usage is TRBV7-8 and J usage is TRBJ2-3; a possible D gene is TRBD2 (5 bases). The V end lost 1 base, the J end lost 0 bases, and 5 bases lay between the germline ends. Germline CDR1 reads SGHVS; CDR2 reads FQNEAQ. The CDR3 runs 14 residues. The DNA of the CDR3 is TGTGCCAGCAGCTTAGGGACTAGCACAGATACGCAGTATTTT. It encodes CASSLGTSTDTQYF.

A few counts support this clonotype. The V and J genes are TRBV19 and TRBJ2-1; D is uncertain. The CDR3 runs 14 residues. Germline values: CDR1 LNHDA, CDR2 SQIVND (reference sequence). V lost 5 bases and J lost 3, with 11 bases in between. DNA for the CDR3: TGTGCCAGTAGTCCGGGCTTCATCTACAATGAGCAGTTCTTC. Translating gives CASSPGFIYNEQFF. Full variable domain (missing parts from reference TRBV19 and TRBJ2-1): DGGITQSPKYLFRKEGQNVTLSCEQNLNHDAMYWYRQDPGQGLRLIYYSQIVNDFQKGDIAEGYSVSREKKESFPLTVTSAQKNPTAFYLCASSPGFIYNEQFFGPGTRLTVL.

The chain combines TRBV6-1 with TRBJ1-6, with D hard to call. The ends were cut back, 5 bases at V and 9 bases at J, with 8 bases in the middle. Per the germline V gene, CDR1 is MNHNS and CDR2 is SASEGT. The CDR3 is 12 amino acids. The chain's CDR3 is CASSPEGSPLHF. The CDR3 DNA sequence: TGTGCCAGCAGTCCCGAGGGTTCACCCCTCCACTTT.

The CDR3 DNA is TGTGCCAGCAGCTCCCCAGTACAGGGAATCATGAACACTGAAGCTTTCTTT. It translates to CASSSPVQGIMNTEAFF. This chain joins TRBV11-3 and TRBJ1-1; a possible D gene is TRBD1 (6 bases). Germline assignment: CDR1 SGHNT and CDR2 YENEEA. Trimming shortened V by 4 bases and J by 0 bases, and 18 bases separated the two germline ends. The CDR3 loop spans 17 amino acids.

V is TRBV11-3 and J is TRBJ2-1, with unresolved D. The CDR3 covers 13 residues. Germline CDR1 SGHNT, CDR2 YENEEA. V lost 2 bases to trimming and J lost 6 bases, with 8 bases between them. As DNA, the CDR3 is TGTGCCAGCAGCTTACTAGTTTCCAATGAGCAGTTCTTC. It encodes CASSLLVSNEQFF.